Listed below are T cell receptor beta chains from one sample, sequenced in a study of regulatory T cells in long-lasting Graves disease. TCRdb itself ran the multiplex PCR reads through MiXCR, one entry per CDR3 protein. The sample holds 360,000 or so distinct CDR3 sequences, 15% to 20% seen once. This sample also belongs to another study, concerning T cells in Graves' hyperthyroidism and ophthalmopathy.

The sequences come from peripheral blood mononuclear cells (PBMCs), collected at new diagnosis, from a patient treated with antithyroid drugs. Source of these receptors: a young woman with Graves disease. Each CDR3 is given with its conserved first and last residue. The D gene is left open where the match is weak. Not all rows give a size; the values are once, few, many and, for expanded clones, a class.

clone size | J gene | D gene | V gene | CDR3 protein | CDR3 DNA
many | TRBJ2-7 | . | TRBV20-1 | CSAPGSGGYEQYF | TGCAGTGCTCCAGGGTCGGGCGGCTACGAGCAGTACTTC
many | TRBJ1-1 | . | TRBV6-5 | CASSLGDSSKTEAFF | TGTGCCAGCAGTTTAGGCGACTCCTCAAAGACTGAAGCTTTCTTT
many | TRBJ2-1 | . | TRBV6-4 | CASSDTTGSDEQFF | TGTGCCAGCAGTGACACAACAGGGAGCGATGAGCAGTTCTTC
few | TRBJ1-2 | . | TRBV3-1 | CASSRVAGNYGYTF | TGTGCCAGCAGCCGAGTAGCGGGTAACTATGGCTACACCTTC
few | TRBJ2-1 | TRBD1 | TRBV10-3 | CAISDRDRTNEQFF | TGTGCCATCAGTGATAGGGACAGAACCAATGAGCAGTTCTTC
many | TRBJ2-1 | TRBD1 | TRBV20-1 | CSARDWGQGRGVEQFF | TGCAGTGCTAGAGATTGGGGACAGGGAAGGGGCGTAGAGCAGTTCTTC
many | TRBJ2-7 | . | TRBV12-3/TRBV12-4 | CASSTEQGREQYF | TGTGCCAGCAGTACCGAACAGGGTCGCGAGCAGTACTTC
once | TRBJ2-1 | . | TRBV3-1 | CASSQDGTTYNEQFF | TGTGCCAGCAGCCAAGACGGGACCACCTACAATGAGCAGTTCTTC
few | TRBJ2-7 | . | TRBV30 | CAWNTQPNYEQYF | TGTGCCTGGAACACACAGCCTAACTACGAGCAGTACTTC
few | TRBJ1-6 | . | TRBV4-2 | CASSQDGAGLGISPLHF | TGTGCCAGCAGCCAAGATGGGGCGGGCCTAGGGATTTCACCCCTCCACTTT
. | TRBJ2-1 | TRBD2 | TRBV11-2 | CASSSGLAGVRRNEQFF | TGTGCCAGCAGCTCGGGACTAGCGGGAGTGAGGAGGAATGAGCAGTTCTTC
many | TRBJ2-7 | TRBD2 | TRBV7-9 | CASTQPGLAGGPYEQYF | TGTGCCAGCACCCAACCGGGACTAGCGGGAGGGCCCTACGAGCAGTACTTC
few | TRBJ1-2 | . | TRBV9 | CASSVGSGIGYTF | TGTGCCAGCAGCGTAGGGTCAGGAATCGGCTACACCTTC
many | TRBJ2-1 | . | TRBV2 | CASSEQGGNEQFF | TGTGCCAGCAGTGAACAGGGCGGCAATGAGCAGTTCTTC
many | TRBJ1-1 | . | TRBV5-1 | CASSLEGPAAFF | TGCGCCAGCAGCTTGGAAGGCCCAGCAGCTTTCTTT
few | TRBJ1-2 | . | TRBV29-1 | CSVPMGGQGYTF | TGCAGCGTCCCGATGGGTGGGCAGGGCTACACCTTC
many | TRBJ2-7 | . | TRBV15 | CATSPGRNYEQYF | TGTGCCACCTCCCCCGGACGGAACTACGAGCAGTACTTC
. | TRBJ1-3 | . | TRBV28 | CASRTEGGTGNTIYF | TGTGCCAGCAGAACCGAAGGGGGGACTGGAAACACCATATATTTT
. | TRBJ2-1 | TRBD1 | TRBV28 | CASSLEHRGVYNEQFF | TGTGCCAGCAGTTTGGAACACAGGGGGGTTTACAATGAGCAGTTCTTC
few | TRBJ2-5 | . | TRBV27 | CASSLQRPGAGETQYF | TGTGCCAGCAGTTTACAAAGGCCCGGCGCGGGGGAGACCCAGTACTTC
many | TRBJ2-5 | TRBD2 | TRBV12-3/TRBV12-4 | CASSFSGGQETQYF | TGTGCCAGCAGTTTTTCCGGGGGGCAAGAGACCCAGTACTTC
few | TRBJ1-2 | TRBD1 | TRBV5-5 | CASSLGDRGDGYTF | TGTGCCAGCAGCTTGGGCGACAGGGGGGATGGCTACACCTTC
. | TRBJ1-3 | . | TRBV3-1 | CASSPAQSSGNTIYF | TGTGCCAGCAGCCCAGCACAGTCCTCTGGAAACACCATATATTTT
once | TRBJ1-2 | TRBD1 | TRBV24-1 | CATSGQGFYGYTF | TGTGCCACCAGCGGACAGGGGTTCTATGGCTACACCTTC
many | TRBJ1-6 | . | TRBV28 | CASSLFDSFSSPLHF | TGTGCCAGCAGTTTATTCGATTCGTTCAGTTCACCCCTCCACTTT
. | TRBJ2-1 | TRBD2 | TRBV6-1 | CASSESRASGGYNEQFF | TGTGCCAGCAGTGAGAGTCGGGCTAGCGGGGGATACAATGAGCAGTTCTTC
few | TRBJ2-5 | . | TRBV6-1 | CASLPRAGETQYF | TGTGCCTCCCTCCCCAGGGCCGGCGAGACCCAGTACTTC
many | TRBJ2-7 | . | TRBV4-1 | CASSQEGSYEQYF | TGCGCCAGCAGCCAAGAGGGGTCTTACGAGCAGTACTTC
many | TRBJ2-1 | . | TRBV7-8 | CASSPRVYNEQFF | TGTGCCAGCAGCCCCCGGGTATACAATGAGCAGTTCTTC
many | TRBJ2-5 | . | TRBV2 | CASSDRGTETQYF | TGTGCCAGCAGTGACAGGGGCACAGAGACCCAGTACTTC
few | TRBJ2-5 | TRBD1 | TRBV29-1 | CSVQTRGQQETQYF | TGCAGCGTACAAACCAGGGGGCAGCAAGAGACCCAGTACTTC
. | TRBJ2-1 | . | TRBV19 | CASSVLARSYNEQFF | TGTGCCAGTAGTGTACTAGCTAGGTCCTACAATGAGCAGTTCTTC
many | TRBJ2-5 | TRBD2 | TRBV20-1 | CSARYSALAIQETQYF | TGCAGTGCTAGGTACTCTGCACTAGCGATCCAAGAGACCCAGTACTTC
few | TRBJ2-2 | . | TRBV5-1 | CASSSAGPRTGELFF | TGCGCCAGCAGCTCCGCGGGTCCGCGAACCGGGGAGCTGTTTTTT
. | TRBJ2-2 | TRBD1 | TRBV2 | CASSLSGTGVNTGELFF | TGTGCCAGCAGTTTGTCCGGGACAGGGGTAAACACCGGGGAGCTGTTTTTT
few | TRBJ1-1 | . | TRBV3-1 | CASSELAGMNTEAFF | TGTGCCAGCAGTGAACTTGCGGGGATGAACACTGAAGCTTTCTTT
many | TRBJ2-3 | TRBD1 | TRBV6-1 | CASRSDRGVSTDTQYF | TGTGCCAGCAGATCGGACAGGGGGGTTAGCACAGATACGCAGTATTTT
. | TRBJ2-3 | . | TRBV19 | CASSPTYGTQYF | TGTGCCAGTAGCCCAACTTATGGTACGCAGTATTTT
many | TRBJ2-1 | . | TRBV28 | CASSLGVSSYNEQFF | TGTGCCAGCAGCCTCGGAGTGAGCTCCTACAATGAGCAGTTCTTC
many | TRBJ1-1 | . | TRBV28 | CASSLHRDTEAFF | TGTGCCAGCAGCCTTCACCGGGACACTGAAGCTTTCTTT
many | TRBJ2-7 | TRBD2 | TRBV7-6 | CASSLALAGLMHEQYF | TGTGCCAGCAGCTTAGCCCTAGCGGGATTGATGCACGAGCAGTACTTC
many | TRBJ2-3 | TRBD1 | TRBV6-2/TRBV6-3 | CASKDGTATDTQYF | TGTGCCAGCAAGGACGGGACAGCCACAGATACGCAGTATTTT
. | TRBJ2-7 | . | TRBV14 | CASSQVSGYEQYF | TGTGCCAGCAGCCAAGTTTCGGGCTACGAGCAGTACTTC
few | TRBJ2-7 | . | TRBV6-5 | CASSYTKWGYEQYF | TGTGCCAGCAGTTACACAAAATGGGGTTACGAGCAGTACTTC
few | TRBJ2-1 | TRBD2 | TRBV9 | CASSPIGAGRNNEQFF | TGTGCCAGCAGCCCGATAGGAGCGGGGAGAAACAATGAGCAGTTCTTC
many | TRBJ2-2 | . | TRBV6-5 | CASSYPRIRMTGGRSSGELFF | TGTGCCAGCAGTTACCCACGGATTAGAATGACGGGGGGCCGTTCTAGCGGGGAGCTGTTTTTT
many | TRBJ1-2 | TRBD1 | TRBV9 | CASSKATGGYGYTF | TGTGCCAGCAGCAAGGCGACAGGGGGCTATGGCTACACCTTC
few | TRBJ1-6 | . | TRBV5-5 | CASSQENLYNSPLHF | TGTGCCAGCAGCCAGGAAAATCTGTATAATTCACCCCTCCACTTT
many | TRBJ2-3 | . | TRBV6-1 | CASSVTIAPDTQYF | TGTGCCAGCAGTGTCACGATCGCGCCAGATACGCAGTATTTT